A selection of T cell receptor beta chains follows, all from one sample in a study of cytomegalovirus exposure and HLA in healthy donors. The data were produced by immunoSEQ multiplex PCR, yet TCRdb's version contains in-frame clones alone and is incomplete. The sample lists about 140,000 clones; around 79% were seen once. The material sequenced was PBMCs. These receptors were taken from a woman aged 50 to 60 in good health and CMV-seropositive. CDR3s include the opening cysteine and the closing phenylalanine or tryptophan. A D gene is named only where the DNA matches it firmly. Part of the rows lack a size; the others show once, few, many or a class for expanded clones.

D gene | J gene | clone size | V gene | CDR3 DNA | CDR3 protein
TRBD2 | TRBJ2-7 | once | TRBV7-3 | TGTGCCAGCAGCCGTGGGGAGGGAATAGCCTACGAGCAGTACTTC | CASSRGEGIAYEQYF
TRBD1 | TRBJ1-1 | . | TRBV28 | TGTGCCAGCAGCCGGGTACAGGGGTCGGTCGCTGAAGCTTTCTTT | CASSRVQGSVAEAFF
TRBD1 | TRBJ1-1 | . | TRBV11-3 | TGTGCCAGCAGCTCGGGACAGGGGGAGAACACTGAAGCTTTCTTT | CASSSGQGENTEAFF
. | TRBJ2-7 | . | TRBV11-2 | TGTGCCAGCAGCCCCCCCCCACAGGGTCCCTCCTACGAGCAGTACTTC | CASSPPPQGPSYEQYF
. | TRBJ1-1 | . | TRBV10-3 | TGTGCCATCAGTGACAGGGTTATGACTGAAGCTTTCTTT | CAISDRVMTEAFF
. | TRBJ1-2 | . | TRBV7-9 | TGTGCCAGCAGGCAAGGGGGGGTGAACTATGGCTACACCTTC | CASRQGGVNYGYTF
TRBD2 | TRBJ2-2 | once | TRBV5-1 | TGCGCCAGCAGCTCTGTGGGGGGGGCGAACACCGGGGAGCTGTTTTTT | CASSSVGGANTGELFF
. | TRBJ1-2 | . | TRBV28 | TGTGCCAGCAGTTCAACAGGGCCGCCGGGGGGCTACACCTTC | CASSSTGPPGGYTF
. | TRBJ1-1 | . | TRBV6-5 | TGTGCCAGCAGTTACCGGGATACGAACACTGAAGCTTTCTTT | CASSYRDTNTEAFF
. | TRBJ1-5 | . | TRBV4-1 | TGCGCCAGCAGCCAAGAGGGGGGTTCAAATCAGCCCCAGCATTTT | CASSQEGGSNQPQHF
. | TRBJ1-5 | . | TRBV10-3 | TGTGCCATCAGTGAGCCCCCGGGCCGGGAGGGTAATCAGCCCCAGCATTTT | CAISEPPGREGNQPQHF
TRBD1 | TRBJ2-5 | few | TRBV29-1 | TGCAGCGTTGACTGGACAGGGCTCCAAGAGACCCAGTACTTC | CSVDWTGLQETQYF
TRBD2 | TRBJ2-5 | few | TRBV4-2 | TGTGCCAGCAGCCAAGGGGCTAGCGGAGACGAGACCCAGTACTTC | CASSQGASGDETQYF
TRBD1 | TRBJ2-1 | . | TRBV5-1 | TGCGCCAGCAGCTTAGGGGGCCTTACCTACAATGAGCAGTTCTTC | CASSLGGLTYNEQFF
. | TRBJ1-2 | . | TRBV2 | TGTGCCAGCAGCTCCCCCGAGGAGGTGTCGGATACCTTC | CASSSPEEVSDTF
TRBD2 | TRBJ2-7 | . | TRBV29-1 | TGCAGCGTTGCTAGCGGGAGATCCTACGAGCAGTACTTC | CSVASGRSYEQYF
. | TRBJ1-4 | . | TRBV18 | TGTGCCAGCTCCCAGATGGTTGCCAATGAAAAACTGTTTTTT | CASSQMVANEKLFF
. | TRBJ2-2 | . | TRBV7-2 | TGTGCCAGCAGCCGGACACCGAACACCGGGGAGCTGTTTTTT | CASSRTPNTGELFF
TRBD2 | TRBJ2-7 | . | TRBV19 | TGTGCCAGTAGTTTTAGCGGGGGGGACTCCTACGAGCAGTACTTC | CASSFSGGDSYEQYF
. | TRBJ2-6 | few | TRBV25-1 | TGTGCCAGCAGACCCTCCAGGGCTGGTTCTGGGGCCAACGTCCTGACTTTC | CASRPSRAGSGANVLTF
. | TRBJ2-3 | . | TRBV21-1 | TGTGCCAGCAGCAAAGCGCCCATAGCGGGGGCCACAGATACGCAGTATTTT | CASSKAPIAGATDTQYF
. | TRBJ2-2 | . | TRBV2 | TGTGCCAGCAGTGTGGACACTGACGGGGAGCTGTTTTTT | CASSVDTDGELFF
TRBD1 | TRBJ2-7 | . | TRBV12-5 | TGTGCTAGTGGCTTCACCATCCCGGGACAGGGCCCCGAGCAGTACTTC | CASGFTIPGQGPEQYF
. | TRBJ1-2 | . | TRBV11-2 | TGTGCCAGCAGCTTAGACAGGGCTGTCGGCTACACCTTC | CASSLDRAVGYTF
TRBD2 | TRBJ2-3 | . | TRBV5-1 | TGCGCCAGCAGTCTCCCCGCTAGCGGGACACCAGATACGCAGTATTTT | CASSLPASGTPDTQYF
. | TRBJ1-3 | . | TRBV9 | TGTGCCAGCAGCGTAGAACCAGGGCTAGAGAACACCATATATTTT | CASSVEPGLENTIYF
TRBD1 | TRBJ1-6 | . | TRBV19 | TGTGCCAGTAGTCCCTGGGACAGACCTAATTCACCCCTCCACTTT | CASSPWDRPNSPLHF
TRBD2 | TRBJ2-7 | few | TRBV18 | TGTGCCAGCTCACCTGCCGGCGGGGGGAGCTACGAGCAGTACTTC | CASSPAGGGSYEQYF
. | TRBJ2-2 | . | TRBV5-8 | TGTGCCAGCAGCTTGGATATAACCGGACAAACCGGGGAGCTGTTTTTT | CASSLDITGQTGELFF
TRBD1 | TRBJ1-2 | once | TRBV7-2 | TGTGCCAGCAGCTCGGGACAGGACTATGGCTACACCTTC | CASSSGQDYGYTF
TRBD1 | TRBJ2-5 | once | TRBV28 | TGTGCCAGCAGTCCGGCGGACAGGAGCCAAGAGACCCAGTACTTC | CASSPADRSQETQYF
. | TRBJ1-1 | once | TRBV7-9 | TGTGCCAGCAGCTTAGTAGGGAGGGCTGAAGCTTTCTTT | CASSLVGRAEAFF
. | TRBJ2-5 | . | TRBV6-1 | TGTGCCAGCAGTGAAAATCTCCCGACAGGCGGGCTTCAAGAGACCCAGTACTTC | CASSENLPTGGLQETQYF
TRBD1 | TRBJ2-7 | few | TRBV30 | TGTGCCTGGAGTGTGAACAGGGGGCGAGAGCAGTACTTC | CAWSVNRGREQYF
. | TRBJ1-5 | . | TRBV10-3 | TGTGCCATCAGTGATTATCCCCCGGGTGATCAGCCCCAGCATTTT | CAISDYPPGDQPQHF
. | TRBJ1-1 | few | TRBV20-1 | TGCAGTGCCCCAGTTAGAGGAGAAGCTTTCTTT | CSAPVRGEAFF
TRBD2 | TRBJ2-7 | . | TRBV2 | TGTGCCAGCAGTGGGGGACTAGCCTACGAGCAGTACTTC | CASSGGLAYEQYF
. | TRBJ1-5 | . | TRBV6-5 | TGTGCCAGCAGTCCCCTGAACTACGTCAATCAGCCCCAGCATTTT | CASSPLNYVNQPQHF
TRBD1 | TRBJ1-3 | . | TRBV9 | TGTGCCAGCAGCGTAGACCCCGGGGACAGCTCTGGAAACACCATATATTTT | CASSVDPGDSSGNTIYF
. | TRBJ2-7 | . | TRBV5-6 | TGTGCCAGCAGCTCGTATAATTCCTACGAGCAGTACTTC | CASSSYNSYEQYF
. | TRBJ2-1 | . | TRBV7-6 | TGTGCCAGCAGCCCCAGTACCCGTGAGCAGTTCTTC | CASSPSTREQFF
TRBD2 | TRBJ2-5 | . | TRBV9 | TGTGCCAGCGGAAGCGGGGGGCAAGAGACCCAGTACTTC | CASGSGGQETQYF
TRBD1 | TRBJ1-6 | . | TRBV29-1 | TGCAGCGTTGAAGATCTGGGACAGGGGGCGTCCTATAATTCACCCCTCCACTTT | CSVEDLGQGASYNSPLHF
TRBD2 | TRBJ2-1 | . | TRBV7-2 | TGTGCCAGCAGCTCTAGCGGGGGGGCCTTTGATGAGCAGTTCTTC | CASSSSGGAFDEQFF
TRBD1 | TRBJ2-2 | . | TRBV7-2 | TGTGCCAGCAGCTTAGGACAGGGTGGCACCGGGGAGCTGTTTTTT | CASSLGQGGTGELFF
. | TRBJ1-1 | once | TRBV15 | TGTGCCACCAGCAGAAATTATCGCAGGGGCGAGAACACTGAAGCTTTCTTT | CATSRNYRRGENTEAFF
. | TRBJ1-4 | . | TRBV19 | TGTGCCAGTAGTATGAGGGCTGAACTGTTTTTT | CASSMRAELFF
TRBD1 | TRBJ2-7 | . | TRBV30 | TGTGCCTGGAGTCCAACGGGACAGGGCAACGAGCAGTACTTC | CAWSPTGQGNEQYF
TRBD1 | TRBJ2-7 | . | TRBV5-1 | TGCGCCAGCAGTAGGCGGACAGGGAACTCCTACGAGCAGTACTTC | CASSRRTGNSYEQYF
. | TRBJ1-2 | . | TRBV19 | TGTGCCAGTAGTATAGGGAGGACAGCGGGAGGCTACACCTTC | CASSIGRTAGGYTF
. | TRBJ1-2 | . | TRBV10-1 | TGCGCCAGCAGTGAGAAGGGAGGGGATGGCTACACCTTC | CASSEKGGDGYTF
. | TRBJ1-4 | . | TRBV5-8 | TGTGCCAGCAGCTTGGTTAGGGGAAAACTGTTTTTT | CASSLVRGKLFF
TRBD1 | TRBJ1-5 | . | TRBV7-2 | TGTGCCAGCAGCTTAGGACAGGGAGGTCAGCCCCAGCATTTT | CASSLGQGGQPQHF